A single sample is the source of the 10 T cell receptor beta chains below, sequenced in a study of identical twins. TCRdb reanalysed the 5' RACE reads using MiXCR and keeps one entry per CDR3 protein. The data show fewer than 650,000 distinct CDR3 sequences, about 7.1% seen once. The same sample was also used in a study of yellow fever vaccine responses in identical twins.

Material: PBMCs. The receptors were sampled from a woman aged 18 to 35 in good health.

This clonotype has at least ten counts. The chain employs TRBV6-1 and TRBJ2-2, with D tentatively TRBD2 (6 bases). V was clipped by 6 bases and J by 6 bases, with 11 bases between them. The CDR3 spans 13 residues. The germline V gene encodes CDR1 MNHNS and CDR2 SASEGT. The CDR3, as DNA: TGTGCCAGCAGACCGACTAGTCCCGGGGAGCTGTTTTTT. As protein: CASRPTSPGELFF.

The chain links TRBV3-1 to TRBJ2-3, with D unclear. Germline CDR1 LGHDT, CDR2 YNNKEL (reference sequence). The V end was cut by 6 bases, the J end by 8 bases, with 18 bases between. CDR3 size: 14 residues. The CDR3 sequence: CASSLSHVDGTQYF. The CDR3 DNA is TGTGCCAGCAGTCTATCCCATGTAGATGGTACGCAGTATTTT.

Only a few counts were recorded for this clonotype. The rearrangement joins TRBV5-6 to TRBJ2-1; 7 positions match TRBD1. Losses at the gene ends were 4 bases for V and 2 bases for J; bases not matched to a gene: 6. Germline assignment: CDR1 SGHDT and CDR2 YYEEEE. The CDR3 runs 15 residues. This CDR3 reads CASSAVGGAYNEQFF. The CDR3 DNA sequence: TGTGCCAGCAGCGCCGTAGGGGGCGCCTACAATGAGCAGTTCTTC. Complete variable domain (other parts from reference TRBV5-6 and TRBJ2-1): DAGVTQSPTHLIKTRGQQVTLRCSPKSGHDTVSWYQQALGQGPQFIFQYYEEEERQRGNFPDRFSGHQFPNYSSELNVNALLLGDSALYLCASSAVGGAYNEQFFGPGTRLTVL.

This clonotype was counted only a few times. The chain recombines TRBV2 with TRBJ2-3; 11 bases align to TRBD2. J was trimmed by 0 bases and V by 6 bases; bases with no gene match: 11. Germline CDR1 SNHLY, CDR2 FYNNEI. The CDR3 spans 18 residues. The CDR3 loop is CASSSRLAGPTSTDTQYF. CDR3 bases: TGTGCCAGCAGCTCAAGACTAGCGGGACCGACTAGCACAGATACGCAGTATTTT.

This clonotype was seen ten or more times. V gene TRBV5-1 combines with J gene TRBJ2-1; TRBD2 matches at 10 bases. Looked up from germline, CDR1 is SGHRS and CDR2 is YFSETQ. The trim removed 4 bases at V and 0 bases at J, leaving 7 bases unmatched. This CDR3 has 17 amino acids. The CDR3 here is CASSALAGESSYNEQFF. CDR3 nucleotide sequence: TGCGCCAGCAGCGCTCTAGCGGGGGAGAGCTCCTACAATGAGCAGTTCTTC.

The chain employs TRBV15 and TRBJ2-5; 9 positions agree with TRBD2. This CDR3 is 16 amino acids long. Trimming took 0 bases from V and 5 from J; bases not matched to a gene: 7. Germline V gene lookup returns CDR1 LNHNV and CDR2 YYDKDF (reference sequence). The CDR3 DNA follows: TGTGCCACCAGCAGAGATTCTAGCGGGACTGGCGAGACCCAGTACTTC. As protein: CATSRDSSGTGETQYF.

This clonotype was seen a few times. V usage is TRBV20-1 and J usage is TRBJ2-4, with 9 positions matching TRBD1. Per germline, CDR1 DFQATT and CDR2 SNEGSKA (reference sequence). This CDR3 has 17 residues. V dropped 4 bases and J dropped 7; count of bases not matched to a gene: 17. CDR3 residues: CSAIRDRESGGGNIQYF. The CDR3 DNA follows: TGCAGTGCTATCCGGGACAGGGAGTCTGGGGGGGGGAACATTCAGTACTTC.

In DNA form, the CDR3 reads TGTGCCAGCAGTTCCGGACAGGTTACCTACAATGAGCAGTTCTTC. Translated: CASSSGQVTYNEQFF. J is TRBJ2-1 and V is TRBV6-2 or TRBV6-3; 7 bases align to TRBD1. Germline CDR1 and CDR2: MNHEY and SVGEGT. The CDR3 extends over 15 amino acids. V lost 4 bases, J lost 2 bases, and 5 bases stayed unmatched.

The CDR3 DNA reads TGCGCCAGCAGCCAAGCGTTTTTACGATTATCGGGACACCCACAAGAGACCCAGTACTTC. It encodes CASSQAFLRLSGHPQETQYF. The chain joins TRBV4-1 to TRBJ2-5, with D perhaps TRBD1 (6 bases). CDR1 MGHRA and CDR2 YSYEKL come from the germline V gene. The CDR3 totals 20 residues. Between the trimmed V and J ends, which lost 1 base and 2 bases, there was a span of 26 bases.

A word on this clonotype: Mismatch with germline at one junction end may stem from a read error. The CDR3 loop reads CASSDGTGSLLF. The CDR3 DNA sequence: TGTGCCAGCAGTGACGGGACAGGGTCTTTGCTCTTC. This sequence joins TRBV2 and TRBJ2-1; 9 nucleotides line up with TRBD1. Per germline, CDR1 SNHLY and CDR2 FYNNEI. There are 12 residues in the CDR3. Combining the CDR3 with reference TRBV2 and TRBJ2-1 gives the whole variable domain EPEVTQTPSHQVTQMGQEVILRCVPISNHLYFYWYRQILGQKVEFLVSFYNNEISEKSEIFDDQFSVERPDGSNFTLKIRSTKLEDSAMYFCASSDGTGSLLFGPGTRLTVL.